This T cell receptor (beta chain) was obtained from a study of response to subunit inactivated influenza vaccine. General study findings and limits: It was suggested by the authors that few new T cells are recruited by each seasonal influenza vaccination.

TCRdb independently ran MiXCR on the RT-PCR reads; one entry per CDR3 protein. Altogether about 240,000 distinct CDR3 sequences are present, 12% being singletons, with the ten largest covering more than 7%. This CDR3 spans 13 amino acids. Germline loops: CDR1 SGHNT, CDR2 YENEEA. On this clonotype: Its antigen is not identified. A much larger clone is a single base away; this may be a read error.

The TCR originated in a man aged 50 or older who received an inactivated influenza vaccine. V is TRBV11-3 and J is TRBJ2-7; D is perhaps TRBD1 (6 bases). Sequenced material: non-naive T cells sorted from PBMCs, taken 14 to 15 days before vaccination. The CDR3 region is CASSAGQNYELYF. Here the CDR3 DNA reads TGTGCCAGCAGCGCCGGACAGAACTACGAGCTGTACTTC.